The next 10 T cell receptor beta chains were all read from a single sample in a study of T-cell memory formation after mild COVID-19. TCRdb reprocessed the 5' RACE reads via MiXCR and lists one record per CDR3 protein. The sample consists of under 400,000 distinct CDR3 sequences, under 30% of them appearing once. The sample taken for sequencing was PBMCs or a T cell subset sorted from them (not recorded which). The receptors shown here come from an adult woman who had mild COVID-19 (a few samples of this study predate the infection). Cell type and time point are not known.

This clonotype has a handful of counts. The CDR3 DNA follows: TGTGCCAGCGAACGGGGGGGACCCTCGTACACAGATACGCAGTATTTT. This codes for CASERGGPSYTDTQYF. The rearrangement uses TRBV12-3 or TRBV12-4 and TRBJ2-3; 8 bases agree with TRBD2. The CDR3 sequence is 16 residues long. With 8 bases clipped from V and 2 bases from J, the junction kept 12 bases outside the gene matches.

This clonotype has just one count. The chain carries TRBV7-3 and TRBJ2-2; D may match TRBD1 or TRBD2 (5 bases each). Germline CDR1 SGHTA, CDR2 FQGTGA. The CDR3 is 15 residues long. Trimming took off 6 bases at V and 5 bases at J, with 16 bases between the two ends. The CDR3 reads CASSSTGPGTGELFF. CDR3 in DNA: TGTGCCAGCAGTTCCACAGGTCCGGGAACCGGGGAGCTGTTTTTT.

The V call is TRBV11-2, the J call TRBJ1-4; 11 nucleotides agree with TRBD1. The CDR3 covers 17 residues. Germline V CDR1 and CDR2: SGHAT, FQNNGV. The trim removed 5 bases at V and 8 bases at J, leaving 13 bases unmatched. The CDR3 DNA follows: TGTGCCAGCAGCCCCATACAAGGACAGGGGGCTCGAGAAAAACTGTTTTTT. Its translation: CASSPIQGQGAREKLFF.

The J gene is TRBJ1-5, the V gene TRBV20-1, with D tentatively TRBD1 (5 bases). V was shortened by 0 bases and J by 2 bases, with 23 bases between the two germline ends. Germline CDR1 DFQATT, CDR2 SNEGSKA (reference sequence). The CDR3 length is 19 residues. The CDR3, as DNA: TGCAGTGCTAGAGAGTCTAAGTGGGGAGGGGCAAGTCGCAATCAGCCCCAGCATTTT. Translated: CSARESKWGGASRNQPQHF.

The genes are TRBV3-1 and TRBJ2-5; 8 bases line up with TRBD2. The J segment lost 5 bases and the V segment lost 0 bases, leaving 5 bases of the junction unmatched. The germline gives CDR1 LGHDT, CDR2 YNNKEL (reference sequence). The CDR3 has 15 residues. CDR3 nucleotide sequence: TGTGCCAGCAGCCAAGAAGCGGGGGTTGGGGAGACCCAGTACTTC. Protein: CASSQEAGVGETQYF.

The genes are TRBV27 and TRBJ1-1; tentative D call: TRBD1 (6 bases). The CDR3 sequence is 13 residues long. Trimming shortened V by 6 bases and J by 1 base, and 9 bases separated the two germline ends. From germline, CDR1 is MNHEY and CDR2 SMNVEV (reference sequence). CDR3 loop: CASSQGKNTEAFF. The CDR3 nucleotides read TGTGCCAGCAGCCAGGGGAAGAACACTGAAGCTTTCTTT.

The chain combines TRBV7-2 with TRBJ1-3; no reliable D call. In germline, CDR1 is SGHTA, CDR2 FQGNSA. This CDR3 is built from 15 residues. Between the trimmed V and J ends, which lost 1 base and 0 bases, there was a span of 7 bases. This CDR3 reads CASSLGPYSGNTIYF. The CDR3 coding sequence is TGTGCCAGCAGCTTAGGTCCCTACTCTGGAAACACCATATATTTT.

The chain recombines TRBV4-1 with TRBJ2-1; the match to TRBD1 covers 7 bases. The trim removed 4 bases at V and 0 bases at J, leaving 9 bases unmatched. From germline, CDR1 is MGHRA and CDR2 YSYEKL. This CDR3 contains 17 residues. CDR3 coding DNA: TGCGCCAGCAGCCGCCAACAGGGGATTAGCTCCTACAATGAGCAGTTCTTC. Its protein product is CASSRQQGISSYNEQFF.

As DNA, the CDR3 is TGTGCCAGCCGCGACGGCGATGGCTACACCTTC. Translating gives CASRDGDGYTF. This chain uses TRBV6-4 with TRBJ1-2, with D hard to call. The CDR3 is made up of 11 amino acids. V dropped 8 bases and J dropped 6 bases, with 10 bases sitting between them. Germline V CDR1 and CDR2: MRHNA, SNTAGT.

The chain joins TRBV4-2 to TRBJ2-4, with TRBD2 as a possible D gene (6 bases). V was trimmed by 0 bases and J by 9 bases, leaving 6 bases between them. This CDR3 spans 12 amino acids. The germline CDR1 and CDR2 sequences are LGHNA and YNFKEQ. The CDR3 nucleotides read TGTGCCAGCAGCCAAGAGGGGGGCATTCAGTACTTC. It codes for CASSQEGGIQYF.